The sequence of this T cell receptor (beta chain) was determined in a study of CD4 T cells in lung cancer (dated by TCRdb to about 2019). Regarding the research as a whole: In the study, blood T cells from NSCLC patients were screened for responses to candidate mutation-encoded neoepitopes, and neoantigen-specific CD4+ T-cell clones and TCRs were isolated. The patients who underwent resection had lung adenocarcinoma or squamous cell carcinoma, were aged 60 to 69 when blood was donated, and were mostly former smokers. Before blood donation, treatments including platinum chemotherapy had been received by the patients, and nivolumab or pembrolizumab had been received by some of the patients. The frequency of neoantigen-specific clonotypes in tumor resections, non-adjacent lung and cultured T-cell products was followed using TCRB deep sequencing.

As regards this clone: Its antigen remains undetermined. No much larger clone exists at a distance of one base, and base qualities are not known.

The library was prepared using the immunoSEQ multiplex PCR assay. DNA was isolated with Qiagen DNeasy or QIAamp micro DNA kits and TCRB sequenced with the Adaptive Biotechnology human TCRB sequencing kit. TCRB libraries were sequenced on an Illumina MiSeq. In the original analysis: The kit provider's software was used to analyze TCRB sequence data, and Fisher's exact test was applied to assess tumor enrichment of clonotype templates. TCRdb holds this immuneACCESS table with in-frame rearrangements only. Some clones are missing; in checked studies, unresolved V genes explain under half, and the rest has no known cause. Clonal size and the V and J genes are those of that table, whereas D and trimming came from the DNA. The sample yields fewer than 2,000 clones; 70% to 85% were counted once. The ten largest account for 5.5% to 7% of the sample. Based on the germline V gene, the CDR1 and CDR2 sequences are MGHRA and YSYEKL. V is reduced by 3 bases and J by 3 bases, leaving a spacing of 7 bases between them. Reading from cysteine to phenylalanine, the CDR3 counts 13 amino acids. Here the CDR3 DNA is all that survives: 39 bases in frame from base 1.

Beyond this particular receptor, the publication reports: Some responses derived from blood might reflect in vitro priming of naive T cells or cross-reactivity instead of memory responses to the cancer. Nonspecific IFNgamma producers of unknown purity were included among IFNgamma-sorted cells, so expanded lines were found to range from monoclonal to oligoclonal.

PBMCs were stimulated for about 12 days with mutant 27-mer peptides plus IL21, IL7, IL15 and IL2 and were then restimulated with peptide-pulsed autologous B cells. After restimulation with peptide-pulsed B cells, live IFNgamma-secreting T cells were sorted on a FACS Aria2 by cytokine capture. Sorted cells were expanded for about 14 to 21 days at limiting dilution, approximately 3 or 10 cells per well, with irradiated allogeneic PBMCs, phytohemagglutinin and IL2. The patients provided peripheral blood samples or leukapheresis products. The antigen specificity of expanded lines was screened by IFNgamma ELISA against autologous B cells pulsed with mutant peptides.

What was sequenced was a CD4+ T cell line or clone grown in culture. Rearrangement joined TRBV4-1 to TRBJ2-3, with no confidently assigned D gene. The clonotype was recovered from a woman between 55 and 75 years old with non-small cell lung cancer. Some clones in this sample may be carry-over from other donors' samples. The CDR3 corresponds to CASSHPDTDTQYF. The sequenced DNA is TGCGCCAGCAGCCACCCCGATACAGATACGCAGTATTTT.